Each of the 5 T cell receptor beta chains below was sequenced from the same sample in a study of T cell responses to AZD1222 COVID-19 vaccine. Sequencing used immunoSEQ multiplex PCR; TCRdb keeps in-frame clones, though not all of them. The sample contains 35,000 to 45,000 clones, 60% to 85% of which appear only once. The sequenced sample was peripheral blood, obtained on day 0 of AZD1222 vaccination. The source of these receptors is an adult in good health.

The chain links TRBV7-8 to TRBJ1-6, with a weak D call TRBD1 (5 bases). Trimming cost V 4 bases and J 8 bases, with 9 bases left between them. In germline, CDR1 is SGHVS, CDR2 FQNEAQ. The CDR3 is made up of 13 amino acids. Here the CDR3 DNA reads TGTGCCAGCAGCTCGTTGACAGATTCACCCCTCCACTTT. The encoded protein is CASSSLTDSPLHF.

This clone was seen once. V and J are TRBV6-2 or TRBV6-3 and TRBJ1-5; D not certain. The CDR3 runs to 17 residues. V gave up 4 bases and J gave up 3 bases, with 19 bases separating them. Germline V gene lookup returns CDR1 MNHEY and CDR2 SVGEGT. The DNA of the CDR3 is TGTGCCAGCAGTTTCGAAATTGGTGGGCAGGCCAATCAGCCCCAGCATTTT. The encoded protein is CASSFEIGGQANQPQHF.

This chain uses TRBV19 with TRBJ1-4; D gene uncertain. This CDR3 comprises 16 residues. Germline V gives CDR1 LNHDA, CDR2 SQIVND (reference sequence). V lost 5 bases and J lost 0, with 13 bases in between. DNA of the CDR3: TGTGCCAGTAGTCCCCGTCGGCCCGCAACTAATGAAAAACTGTTTTTT. Residues: CASSPRRPATNEKLFF. Full variable domain (missing parts from reference TRBV19 and TRBJ1-4): DGGITQSPKYLFRKEGQNVTLSCEQNLNHDAMYWYRQDPGQGLRLIYYSQIVNDFQKGDIAEGYSVSREKKESFPLTVTSAQKNPTAFYLCASSPRRPATNEKLFFGSGTQLSVL.

There are a few counts of this clone. The rearrangement uses TRBV30 and TRBJ1-3; D unresolved. V was trimmed by 4 bases and J by 4 bases, leaving 17 bases between them. Germline assignment: CDR1 GTSNPN and CDR2 SVGIG (reference sequence). The CDR3 is 15 amino acids. The CDR3 bases are TGTGCCTGGAAGGGCCTGGGAGAGAGGGGAAACACCATATATTTT. Translated, it gives CAWKGLGERGNTIYF.

The rearrangement joins TRBV11-2 to TRBJ1-5, with unresolved D. Germline CDR1 is SGHAT and CDR2 is FQNNGV. The V end was cut by 1 base, the J end by 4 bases, with 5 bases between. This CDR3 has 13 amino acids. CDR3 residues: CASSLVQNQPQHF. The CDR3 DNA follows: TGTGCCAGCAGCTTAGTCCAAAATCAGCCCCAGCATTTT.